This is a list of T cell receptor beta chains from one sample in a study of regulatory T cells in long-lasting Graves disease. TCRdb processed the multiplex PCR reads anew with MiXCR; each CDR3 protein has one entry. Among fewer than 400,000 distinct CDR3 sequences listed, 20% to 25% were seen once. This material consisted of peripheral blood mononuclear cells (PBMCs), taken when the disease was refractory, from a patient treated with antithyroid drugs. The receptors were gathered from a female donor with Graves disease. Both conserved end residues are part of each CDR3. The D gene is left open where the match is weak. The size of a clone is reported for some rows only, either as once, few or many, or as a class for expanded clones.

size	V	D	J	CDR3	DNA
few	TRBV4-2	.	TRBJ2-7	CASSQGASKQYF	TGTGCCAGCAGCCAAGGGGCTAGCAAGCAGTACTTC
many	TRBV30	TRBD1	TRBJ1-6	CAWMGQGAGNSPLHF	TGTGCCTGGATGGGACAGGGGGCTGGAAATTCACCCCTCCACTTT
few	TRBV6-2/TRBV6-3	TRBD1	TRBJ2-5	CASSSGRGQETQYF	TGTGCCAGCAGTTCGGGCAGGGGGCAAGAGACCCAGTACTTC
few	TRBV18	.	TRBJ1-2	CASSSSILDGYTF	TGTGCCAGCTCAAGCTCTATTTTGGATGGCTACACCTTC
.	TRBV11-2	TRBD1	TRBJ1-5	CASSLAGTGGQPQHF	TGTGCCAGCAGCTTAGCTGGGACAGGGGGCCAGCCCCAGCATTTT
many	TRBV6-1	TRBD2	TRBJ2-7	CASSSSGTSYLYEQYF	TGTGCCAGCAGCTCCTCCGGGACTAGCTATCTCTACGAGCAGTACTTC
few	TRBV10-3	TRBD1	TRBJ1-2	CAISVQGATDRYGYTF	TGTGCCATCAGTGTTCAGGGGGCGACCGATCGGTATGGCTACACCTTC
many	TRBV6-5	TRBD2	TRBJ2-4	CASSSLAGVAKNIQYF	TGTGCCAGCAGTTCACTAGCGGGAGTGGCCAAAAACATTCAGTACTTC
.	TRBV2	TRBD2	TRBJ2-2	CATAGLAGLTGTGELFF	TGTGCCACAGCGGGGCTAGCGGGGCTTACGGGAACCGGGGAGCTGTTTTTT
.	TRBV6-1	.	TRBJ1-1	CASSPGPGGTEAFF	TGTGCCAGCAGTCCAGGGCCGGGGGGCACTGAAGCTTTCTTT
many	TRBV12-3/TRBV12-4	.	TRBJ1-5	CASSSGPAGGQPQHF	TGTGCCAGCAGTTCCGGGCCCGCTGGTGGGCAGCCCCAGCATTTT
.	TRBV6-1	TRBD1	TRBJ2-7	CASTLGQGVYEQYF	TGTGCCAGCACCCTGGGACAGGGGGTCTACGAGCAGTACTTC
few	TRBV29-1	.	TRBJ2-7	CSVGLDPGFGSYEQYF	TGCAGCGTTGGGTTGGATCCAGGGTTTGGTTCCTACGAGCAGTACTTC
many	TRBV7-2	TRBD1	TRBJ2-7	CASSLDGTGLDEQYF	TGTGCCAGCAGCTTAGACGGGACAGGGTTAGACGAGCAGTACTTC
few	TRBV6-2/TRBV6-3	TRBD1	TRBJ2-5	CASRPGGGETQYF	TGTGCCAGCAGACCAGGGGGTGGGGAGACCCAGTACTTC
.	TRBV5-1	TRBD1	TRBJ1-5	CASSHGTGGQPQHF	TGCGCCAGCAGCCACGGGACAGGGGGTCAGCCCCAGCATTTT
.	TRBV5-1	.	TRBJ1-6	CASSLEGPRNSPLHF	TGCGCCAGCAGCTTGGAGGGGCCCCGTAATTCACCCCTCCACTTT
few	TRBV30	TRBD2	TRBJ2-2	CAWSPRGLAGPTGELFF	TGTGCCTGGAGTCCAAGGGGACTAGCGGGACCTACCGGGGAGCTGTTTTTT
few	TRBV10-3	.	TRBJ2-7	CASSPRQVYEQYF	TGTGCCAGCAGCCCCCGACAGGTCTACGAGCAGTACTTC